The text below deals with one TCR beta chain. The antigen remains undetermined. This specimen comes from a study of tumor-infiltrating lymphocytes in localized non-small cell lung cancer. Findings of the study overall: Technical variation could not be separated from intratumor heterogeneity here.

The protocol was immunoSEQ multiplex PCR, while the TCRdb copy is restricted to in-frame clones and leaves out a portion. The sample consists of under 15,000 clones, roughly 80% of them appearing once. CDR1 and CDR2 from the germline V gene are LGHNA and YNFKEQ. Trimming shortened V by 0 bases and J by 0 bases, and 12 bases separated the two germline ends. This CDR3 has 16 residues. Sample: lung tumor tissue. The chain has TRBV4-2 and TRBJ2-7; tentatively, D is TRBD1 (5 bases). This clonotype was sampled from a human donor with non-small cell lung cancer. The CDR3 DNA follows: TGTGCCAGCAGCCAAGATTTCAGGGCGACCTCCTACGAGCAGTACTTC. Amino acids: CASSQDFRATSYEQYF.